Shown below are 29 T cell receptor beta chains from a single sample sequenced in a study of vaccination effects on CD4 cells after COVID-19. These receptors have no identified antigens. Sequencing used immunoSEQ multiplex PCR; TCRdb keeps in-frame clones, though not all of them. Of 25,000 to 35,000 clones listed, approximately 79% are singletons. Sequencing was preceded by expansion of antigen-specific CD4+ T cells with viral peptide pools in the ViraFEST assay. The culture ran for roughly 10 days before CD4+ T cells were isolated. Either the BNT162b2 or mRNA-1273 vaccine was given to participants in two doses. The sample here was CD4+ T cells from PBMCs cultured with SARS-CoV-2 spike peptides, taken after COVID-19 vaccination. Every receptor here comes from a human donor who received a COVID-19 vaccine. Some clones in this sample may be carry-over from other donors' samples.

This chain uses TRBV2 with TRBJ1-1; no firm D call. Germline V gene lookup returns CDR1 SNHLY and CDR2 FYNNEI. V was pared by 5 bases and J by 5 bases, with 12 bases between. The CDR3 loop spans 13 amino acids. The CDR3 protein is CASSRTTTTEAFF. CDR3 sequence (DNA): TGTGCCAGCAGTCGCACGACTACTACTGAAGCTTTCTTT.

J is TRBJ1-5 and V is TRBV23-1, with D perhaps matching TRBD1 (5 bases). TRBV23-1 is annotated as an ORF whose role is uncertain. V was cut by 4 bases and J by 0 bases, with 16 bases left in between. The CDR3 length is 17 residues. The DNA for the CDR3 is TGCGCCAGCAGTCGAGTCGGGGGGAAAGGTAGCAATCAGCCCCAGCATTTT. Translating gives CASSRVGGKGSNQPQHF.

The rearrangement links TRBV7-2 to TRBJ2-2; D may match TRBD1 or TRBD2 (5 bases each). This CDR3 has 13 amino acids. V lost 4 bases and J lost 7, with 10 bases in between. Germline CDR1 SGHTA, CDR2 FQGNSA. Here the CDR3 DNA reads TGTGCCAGCAGCTCACTAGACAGCGGGGAGCTGTTTTTT. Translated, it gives CASSSLDSGELFF.

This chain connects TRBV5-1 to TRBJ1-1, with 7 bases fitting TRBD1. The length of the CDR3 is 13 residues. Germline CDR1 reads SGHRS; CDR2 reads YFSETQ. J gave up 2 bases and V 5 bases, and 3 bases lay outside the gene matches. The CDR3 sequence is CASRRDRNTEAFF. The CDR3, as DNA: TGCGCCAGCAGGCGGGACAGAAACACTGAAGCTTTCTTT.

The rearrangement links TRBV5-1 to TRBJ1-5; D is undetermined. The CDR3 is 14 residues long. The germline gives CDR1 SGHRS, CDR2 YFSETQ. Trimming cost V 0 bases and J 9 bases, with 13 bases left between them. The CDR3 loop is CASSLDILGSPQHF. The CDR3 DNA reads TGCGCCAGCAGCTTGGACATCCTAGGATCGCCCCAGCATTTT.

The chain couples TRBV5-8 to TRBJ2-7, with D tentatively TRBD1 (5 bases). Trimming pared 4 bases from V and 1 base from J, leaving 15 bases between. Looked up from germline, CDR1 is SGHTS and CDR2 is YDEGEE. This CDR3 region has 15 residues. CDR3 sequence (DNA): TGTGCCAGCAGCCCCTGGGGCCGACAGTCCTACGAGCAGTACGTC. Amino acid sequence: CASSPWGRQSYEQYV.

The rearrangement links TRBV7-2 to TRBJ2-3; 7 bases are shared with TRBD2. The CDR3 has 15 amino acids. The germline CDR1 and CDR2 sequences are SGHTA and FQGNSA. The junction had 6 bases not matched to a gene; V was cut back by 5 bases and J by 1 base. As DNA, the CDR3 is TGTGCCAGCAGCACAAGACTAGCTGGCACAGATACGCAGTATTTT. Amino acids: CASSTRLAGTDTQYF.

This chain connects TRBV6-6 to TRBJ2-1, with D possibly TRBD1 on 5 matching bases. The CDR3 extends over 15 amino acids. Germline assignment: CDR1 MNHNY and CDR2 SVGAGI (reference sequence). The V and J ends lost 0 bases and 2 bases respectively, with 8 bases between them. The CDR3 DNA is TGTGCCAGCAGTTACTCAGGGGCCACCTACAATGAGCAGTTCTTC. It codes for CASSYSGATYNEQFF.

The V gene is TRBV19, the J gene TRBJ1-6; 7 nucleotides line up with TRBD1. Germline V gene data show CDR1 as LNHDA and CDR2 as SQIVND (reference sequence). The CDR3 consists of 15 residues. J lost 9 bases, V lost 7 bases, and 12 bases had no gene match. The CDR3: CASTSGGGILSPLHF. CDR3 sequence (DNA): TGTGCCAGTACATCAGGGGGGGGGATTCTTTCACCCCTCCACTTT.

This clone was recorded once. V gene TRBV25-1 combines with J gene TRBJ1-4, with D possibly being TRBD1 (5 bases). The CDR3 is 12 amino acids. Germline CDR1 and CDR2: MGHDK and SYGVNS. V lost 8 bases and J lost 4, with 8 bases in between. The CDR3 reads CASGGDNEKLFF. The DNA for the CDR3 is TGTGCCAGCGGGGGGGATAATGAAAAACTGTTTTTT.

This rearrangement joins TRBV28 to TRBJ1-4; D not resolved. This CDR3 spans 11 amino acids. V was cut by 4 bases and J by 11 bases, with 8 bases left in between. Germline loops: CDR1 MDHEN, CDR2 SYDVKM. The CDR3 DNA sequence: TGTGCCAGCAGTTCACCGGGGAAACTGTTTTTT. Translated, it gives CASSSPGKLFF.

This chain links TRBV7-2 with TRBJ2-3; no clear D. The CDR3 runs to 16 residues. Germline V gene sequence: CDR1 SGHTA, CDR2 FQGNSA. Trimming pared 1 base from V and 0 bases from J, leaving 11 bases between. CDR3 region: CASSLGLATSTDTQYF. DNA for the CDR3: TGTGCCAGCAGCTTAGGACTCGCCACTAGCACAGATACGCAGTATTTT.

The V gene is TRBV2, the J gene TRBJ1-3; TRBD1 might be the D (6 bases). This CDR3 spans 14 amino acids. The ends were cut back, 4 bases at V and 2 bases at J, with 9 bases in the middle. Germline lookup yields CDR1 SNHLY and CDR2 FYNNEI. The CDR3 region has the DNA TGTGCCAGCAGTGGGGCAGGGGCTGGAAACACCATATATTTT. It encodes CASSGAGAGNTIYF.

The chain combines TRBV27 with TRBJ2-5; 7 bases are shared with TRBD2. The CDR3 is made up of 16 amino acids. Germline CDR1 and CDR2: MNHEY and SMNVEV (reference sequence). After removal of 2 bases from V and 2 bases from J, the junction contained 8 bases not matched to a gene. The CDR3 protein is CASSLGRGEWQETQYF. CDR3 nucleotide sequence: TGTGCCAGCAGTTTAGGCCGGGGGGAATGGCAAGAGACCCAGTACTTC.

CDR3 bases: TGCGCCAGCAGCTTGGCCCGGGGGGCCGAGCAGTACGTC. This codes for CASSLARGAEQYV. This chain uses TRBV5-1 with TRBJ2-7; D might be TRBD2 (7 bases). The V gene's germline CDR1 is SGHRS and CDR2 YFSETQ. V was pared by 0 bases and J by 6 bases, with 10 bases between. There are 13 residues in the CDR3.

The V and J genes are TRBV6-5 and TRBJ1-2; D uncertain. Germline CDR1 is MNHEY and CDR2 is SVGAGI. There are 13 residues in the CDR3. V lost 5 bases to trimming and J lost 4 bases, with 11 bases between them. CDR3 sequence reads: CASSRGRTYGYTF. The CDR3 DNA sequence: TGTGCCAGCAGTAGAGGACGGACCTATGGCTACACCTTC.

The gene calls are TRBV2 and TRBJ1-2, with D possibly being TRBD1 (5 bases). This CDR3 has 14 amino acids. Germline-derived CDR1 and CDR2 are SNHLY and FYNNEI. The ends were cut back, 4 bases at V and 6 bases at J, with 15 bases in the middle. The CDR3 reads CASSGRGSWDGYTF. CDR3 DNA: TGTGCCAGCAGTGGGCGGGGCTCCTGGGATGGCTACACCTTC. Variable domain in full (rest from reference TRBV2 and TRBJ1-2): EPEVTQTPSHQVTQMGQEVILRCVPISNHLYFYWYRQILGQKVEFLVSFYNNEISEKSEIFDDQFSVERPDGSNFTLKIRSTKLEDSAMYFCASSGRGSWDGYTFGSGTRLTVV.

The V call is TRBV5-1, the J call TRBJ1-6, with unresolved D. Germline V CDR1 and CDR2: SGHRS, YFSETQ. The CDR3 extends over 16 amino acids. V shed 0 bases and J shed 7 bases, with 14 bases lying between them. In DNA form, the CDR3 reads TGCGCCAGCAGCTTGGAACCGAGACCCTCAAATTCACCCCTCCACTTT. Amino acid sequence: CASSLEPRPSNSPLHF.

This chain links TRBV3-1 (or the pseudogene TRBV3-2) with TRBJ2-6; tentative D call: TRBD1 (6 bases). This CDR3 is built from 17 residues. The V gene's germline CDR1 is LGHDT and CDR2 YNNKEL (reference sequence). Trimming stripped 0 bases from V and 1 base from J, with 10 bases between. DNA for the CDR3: TGTGCCAGCAGCCAAGATACAAGGGGGTCTGGGGCCAACGTCCTGACTTTC. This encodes CASSQDTRGSGANVLTF.

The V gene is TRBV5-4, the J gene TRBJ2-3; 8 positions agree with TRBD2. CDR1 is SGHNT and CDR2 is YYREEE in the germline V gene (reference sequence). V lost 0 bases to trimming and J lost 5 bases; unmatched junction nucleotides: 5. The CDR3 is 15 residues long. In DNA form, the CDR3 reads TGTGCCAGCAGCTTGGGCGGGGGGCAGGGAGATACGCAGTATTTT. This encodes CASSLGGGQGDTQYF.

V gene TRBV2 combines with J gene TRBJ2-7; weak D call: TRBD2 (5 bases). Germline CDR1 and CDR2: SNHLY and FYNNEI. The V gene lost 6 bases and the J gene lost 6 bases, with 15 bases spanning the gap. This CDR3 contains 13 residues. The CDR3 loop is CASSRGRFVEQYV. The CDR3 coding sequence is TGTGCCAGCAGCCGGGGAAGGTTCGTCGAGCAGTACGTC.

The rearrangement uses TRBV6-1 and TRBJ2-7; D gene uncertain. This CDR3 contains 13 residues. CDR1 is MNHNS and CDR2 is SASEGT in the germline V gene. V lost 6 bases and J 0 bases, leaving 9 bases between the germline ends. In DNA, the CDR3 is TGTGCCAGCAGCAGCAAATACTCCTACGAGCAGTACGTC. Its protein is CASSSKYSYEQYV.

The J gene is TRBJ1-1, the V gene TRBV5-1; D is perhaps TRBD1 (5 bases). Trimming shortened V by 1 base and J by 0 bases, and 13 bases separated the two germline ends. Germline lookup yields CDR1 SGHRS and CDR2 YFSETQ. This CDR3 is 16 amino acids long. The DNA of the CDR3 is TGCGCCAGCAGCTTGATGGCTGACAGCGTGAACACTGAAGCTTTCTTT. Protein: CASSLMADSVNTEAFF.

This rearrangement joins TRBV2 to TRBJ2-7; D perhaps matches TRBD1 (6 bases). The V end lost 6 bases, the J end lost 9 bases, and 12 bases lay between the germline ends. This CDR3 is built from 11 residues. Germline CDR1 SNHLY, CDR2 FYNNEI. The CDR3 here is CASRIQGVQYV. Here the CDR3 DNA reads TGTGCCAGCAGGATACAGGGAGTGCAGTACGTC.

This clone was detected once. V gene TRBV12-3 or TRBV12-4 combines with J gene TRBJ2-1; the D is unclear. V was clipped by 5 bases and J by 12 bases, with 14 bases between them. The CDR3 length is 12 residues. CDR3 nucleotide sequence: TGTGCCAGCAGTCTGGCTGGCCCCCCGCAGTTCTTC. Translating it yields CASSLAGPPQFF.

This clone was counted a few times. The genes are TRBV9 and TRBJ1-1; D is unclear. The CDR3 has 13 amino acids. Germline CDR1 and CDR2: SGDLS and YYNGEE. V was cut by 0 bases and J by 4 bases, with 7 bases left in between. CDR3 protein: CASSVAMGTEAFF. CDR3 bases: TGTGCCAGCAGCGTAGCTATGGGCACTGAAGCTTTCTTT.

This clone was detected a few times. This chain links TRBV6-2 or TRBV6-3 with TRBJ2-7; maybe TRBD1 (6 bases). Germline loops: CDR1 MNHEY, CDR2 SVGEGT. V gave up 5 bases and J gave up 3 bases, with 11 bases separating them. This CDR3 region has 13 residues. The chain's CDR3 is CASSRAGVYEQYV. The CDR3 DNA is TGTGCCAGCAGTCGAGCAGGGGTCTACGAGCAGTACGTC.

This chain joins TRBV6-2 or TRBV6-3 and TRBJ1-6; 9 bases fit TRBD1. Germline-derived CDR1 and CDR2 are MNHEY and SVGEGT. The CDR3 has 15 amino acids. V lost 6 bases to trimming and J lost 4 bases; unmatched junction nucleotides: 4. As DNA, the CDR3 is TGTGCCAGCAGCTCCGGGACAGGGTATAATTCACCCCTCCACTTT. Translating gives CASSSGTGYNSPLHF.

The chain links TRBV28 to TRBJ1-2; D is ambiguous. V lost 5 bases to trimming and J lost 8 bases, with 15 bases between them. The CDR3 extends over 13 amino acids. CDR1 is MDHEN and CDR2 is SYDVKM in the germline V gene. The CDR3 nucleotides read TGTGCCAGCAGTAATACCGCTCGAGGAGGCTACACCTTC. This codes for CASSNTARGGYTF.